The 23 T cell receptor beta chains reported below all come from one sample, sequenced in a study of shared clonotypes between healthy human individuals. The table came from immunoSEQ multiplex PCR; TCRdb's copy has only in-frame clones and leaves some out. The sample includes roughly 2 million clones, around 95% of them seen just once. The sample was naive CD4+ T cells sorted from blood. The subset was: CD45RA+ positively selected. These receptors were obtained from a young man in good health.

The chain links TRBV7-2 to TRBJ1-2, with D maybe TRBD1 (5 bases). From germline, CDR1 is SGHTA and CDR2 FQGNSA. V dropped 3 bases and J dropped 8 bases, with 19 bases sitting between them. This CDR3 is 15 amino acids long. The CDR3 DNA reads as TGTGCCAGCAGCTTTTCAGGGCTGGTAACTATGGGCTACACCTTC. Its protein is CASSFSGLVTMGYTF.

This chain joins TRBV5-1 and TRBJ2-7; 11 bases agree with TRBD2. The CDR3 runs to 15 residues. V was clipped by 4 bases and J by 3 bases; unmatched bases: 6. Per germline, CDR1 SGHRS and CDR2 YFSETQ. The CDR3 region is CASSVTSGNLYEQYF. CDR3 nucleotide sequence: TGCGCCAGCAGCGTGACTAGCGGGAACCTCTACGAGCAGTACTTC.

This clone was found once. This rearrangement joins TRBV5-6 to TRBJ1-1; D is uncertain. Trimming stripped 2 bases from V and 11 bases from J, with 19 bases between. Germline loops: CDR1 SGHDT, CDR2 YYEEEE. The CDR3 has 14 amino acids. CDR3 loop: CASSLVGQPVGAFF. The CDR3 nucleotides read TGTGCCAGCAGCTTAGTCGGCCAGCCTGTGGGGGCTTTCTTT.

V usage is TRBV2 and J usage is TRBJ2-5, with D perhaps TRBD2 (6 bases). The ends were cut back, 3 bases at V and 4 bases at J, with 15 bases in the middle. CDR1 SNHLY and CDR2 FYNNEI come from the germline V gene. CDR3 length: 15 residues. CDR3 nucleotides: TGTGCCAGCAGTGAGTCGGGGGTCGGTCGAGAGACCCAGTACTTC. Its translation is CASSESGVGRETQYF. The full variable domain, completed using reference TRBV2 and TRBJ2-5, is EPEVTQTPSHQVTQMGQEVILRCVPISNHLYFYWYRQILGQKVEFLVSFYNNEISEKSEIFDDQFSVERPDGSNFTLKIRSTKLEDSAMYFCASSESGVGRETQYFGPGTRLLVL.

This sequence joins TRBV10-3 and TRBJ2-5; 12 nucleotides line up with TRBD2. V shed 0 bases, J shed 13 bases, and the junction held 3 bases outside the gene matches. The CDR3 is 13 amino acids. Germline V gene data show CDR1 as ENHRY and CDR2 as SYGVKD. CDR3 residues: CAISESLAGGSYF. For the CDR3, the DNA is TGTGCCATCAGTGAGTCACTAGCGGGAGGATCGTACTTC.

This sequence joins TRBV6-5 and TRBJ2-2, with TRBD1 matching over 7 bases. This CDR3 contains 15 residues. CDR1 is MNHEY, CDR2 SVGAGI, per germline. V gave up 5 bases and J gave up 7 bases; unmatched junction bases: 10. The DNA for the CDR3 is TGTGCCAGCAGTCAGCCCAAGGGGGCCATCGGGGAGCTGTTTTTT. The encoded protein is CASSQPKGAIGELFF.

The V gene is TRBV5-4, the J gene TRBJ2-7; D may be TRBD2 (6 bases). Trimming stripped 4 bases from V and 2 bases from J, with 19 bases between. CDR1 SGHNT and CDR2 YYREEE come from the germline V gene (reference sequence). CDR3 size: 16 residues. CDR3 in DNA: TGTGCCAGCAGCCCGGAGGGCTGGACAAAGACCTACGAGCAGTACTTC. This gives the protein CASSPEGWTKTYEQYF.

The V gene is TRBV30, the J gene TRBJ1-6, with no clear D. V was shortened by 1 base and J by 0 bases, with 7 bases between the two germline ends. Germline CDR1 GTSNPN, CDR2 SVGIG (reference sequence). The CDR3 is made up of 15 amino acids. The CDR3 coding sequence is TGTGCCTGGAGTGCATCGCCCTCCTATAATTCACCCCTCCACTTT. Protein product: CAWSASPSYNSPLHF.

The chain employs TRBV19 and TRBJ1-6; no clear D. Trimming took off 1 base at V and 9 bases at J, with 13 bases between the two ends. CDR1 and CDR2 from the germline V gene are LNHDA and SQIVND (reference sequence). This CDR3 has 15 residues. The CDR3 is CASSIVEGSGSPLHF. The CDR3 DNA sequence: TGTGCCAGTAGTATAGTGGAGGGTAGCGGTTCACCCCTCCACTTT.

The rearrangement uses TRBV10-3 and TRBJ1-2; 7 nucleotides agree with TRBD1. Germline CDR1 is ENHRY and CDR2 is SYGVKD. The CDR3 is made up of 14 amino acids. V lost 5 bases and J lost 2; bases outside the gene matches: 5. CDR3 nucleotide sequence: TGTGCCATCAGTCGGGAGGGGGCCAACTATGGCTACACCTTC. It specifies CAISREGANYGYTF.

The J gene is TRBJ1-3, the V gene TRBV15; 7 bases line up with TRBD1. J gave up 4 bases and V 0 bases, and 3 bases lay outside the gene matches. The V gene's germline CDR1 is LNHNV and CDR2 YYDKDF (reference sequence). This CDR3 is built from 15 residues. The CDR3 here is CATSRDPDRGNTIYF. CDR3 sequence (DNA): TGTGCCACCAGCAGAGACCCGGACAGGGGAAACACCATATATTTT.

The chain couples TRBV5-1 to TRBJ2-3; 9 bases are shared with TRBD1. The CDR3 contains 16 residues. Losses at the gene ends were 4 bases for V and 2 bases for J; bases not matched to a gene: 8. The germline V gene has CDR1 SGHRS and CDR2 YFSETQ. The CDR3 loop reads CASSPLGTGTTDTQYF. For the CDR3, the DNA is TGCGCCAGCAGCCCGCTAGGGACAGGGACCACAGATACGCAGTATTTT.

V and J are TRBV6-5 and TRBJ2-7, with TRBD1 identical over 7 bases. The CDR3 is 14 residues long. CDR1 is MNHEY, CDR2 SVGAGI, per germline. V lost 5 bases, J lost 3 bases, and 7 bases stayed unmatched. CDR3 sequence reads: CASSIPGQSYEQYF. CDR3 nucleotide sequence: TGTGCCAGCAGTATCCCGGGACAGAGCTACGAGCAGTACTTC.

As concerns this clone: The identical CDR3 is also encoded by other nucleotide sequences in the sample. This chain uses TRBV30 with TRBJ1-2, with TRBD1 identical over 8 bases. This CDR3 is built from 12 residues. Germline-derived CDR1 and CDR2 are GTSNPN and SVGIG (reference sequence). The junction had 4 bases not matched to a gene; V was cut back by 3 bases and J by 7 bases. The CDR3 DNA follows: TGTGCCTGGAGCCAGGGGGCGGGTGGCTACACCTTC. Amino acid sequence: CAWSQGAGGYTF.

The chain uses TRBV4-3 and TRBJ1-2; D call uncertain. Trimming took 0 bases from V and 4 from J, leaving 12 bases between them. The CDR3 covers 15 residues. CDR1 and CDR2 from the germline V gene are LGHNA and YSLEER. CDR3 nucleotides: TGCGCCAGCAGCCAAGATCCCGGAGTCTTCTATGGCTACACCTTC. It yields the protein CASSQDPGVFYGYTF.

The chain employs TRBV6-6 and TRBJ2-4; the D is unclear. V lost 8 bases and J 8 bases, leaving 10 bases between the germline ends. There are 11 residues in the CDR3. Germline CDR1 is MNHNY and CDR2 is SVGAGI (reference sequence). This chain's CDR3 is CASLRADIQYF. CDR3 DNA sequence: TGTGCCAGCCTTCGGGCGGACATTCAGTACTTC.

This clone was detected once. DNA for the CDR3: TGTGCCAGCAGTGATTGGGCAGTCCAAGAGACCCAGTACTTC. It yields the protein CASSDWAVQETQYF. The V call is TRBV2, the J call TRBJ2-5, with D unresolved. CDR1 SNHLY and CDR2 FYNNEI come from the germline V gene. V was shortened by 3 bases and J by 1 base, with 9 bases between the two germline ends. This CDR3 is 14 amino acids long.

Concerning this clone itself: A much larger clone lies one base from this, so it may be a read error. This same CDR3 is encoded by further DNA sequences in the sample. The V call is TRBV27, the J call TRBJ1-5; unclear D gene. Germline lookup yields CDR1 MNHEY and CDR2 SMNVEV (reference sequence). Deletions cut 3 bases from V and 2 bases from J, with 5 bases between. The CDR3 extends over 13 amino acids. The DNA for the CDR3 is TGTGCCAGCAGTTTCAGTGGCAATCAGCCCCAGCATTTT. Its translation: CASSFSGNQPQHF.

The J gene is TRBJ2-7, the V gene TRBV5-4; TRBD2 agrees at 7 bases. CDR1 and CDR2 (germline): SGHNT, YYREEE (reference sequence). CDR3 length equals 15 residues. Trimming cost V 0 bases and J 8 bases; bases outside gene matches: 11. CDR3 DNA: TGTGCCAGCAGCTTGGAGCGGGAATCCTTTAACCAGCAGTACTTC. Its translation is CASSLERESFNQQYF. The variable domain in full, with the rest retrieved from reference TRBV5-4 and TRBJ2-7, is ETGVTQSPTHLIKTRGQQVTLRCSSQSGHNTVSWYQQALGQGPQFIFQYYREEENGRGNFPPRFSGLQFPNYSSELNVNALELDDSALYLCASSLERESFNQQYFGPGTRLTVT.

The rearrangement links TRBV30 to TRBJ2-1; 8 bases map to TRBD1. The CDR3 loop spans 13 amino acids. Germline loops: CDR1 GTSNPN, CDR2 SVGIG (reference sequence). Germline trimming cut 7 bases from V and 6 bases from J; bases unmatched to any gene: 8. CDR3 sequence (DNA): TGTGCCTCGACTGGGCAGGGGGCCAATGAGCAGTTCTTC. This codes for CASTGQGANEQFF. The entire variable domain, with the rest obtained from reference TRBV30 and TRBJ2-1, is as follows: SQTIHQWPATLVQPVGSPLSLECTVEGTSNPNLYWYRQAAGRGLQLLFYSVGIGQISSEVPQNLSASRPQDRQFILSSKKLLLSDSGFYLCASTGQGANEQFFGPGTRLTVL.

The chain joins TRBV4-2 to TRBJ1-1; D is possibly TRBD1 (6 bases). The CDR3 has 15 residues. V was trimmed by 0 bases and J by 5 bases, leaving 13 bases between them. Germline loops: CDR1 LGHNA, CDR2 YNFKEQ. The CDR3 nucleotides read TGTGCCAGCAGCCAAGATCAAGGGGGACGGACTGAAGCTTTCTTT. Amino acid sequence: CASSQDQGGRTEAFF.

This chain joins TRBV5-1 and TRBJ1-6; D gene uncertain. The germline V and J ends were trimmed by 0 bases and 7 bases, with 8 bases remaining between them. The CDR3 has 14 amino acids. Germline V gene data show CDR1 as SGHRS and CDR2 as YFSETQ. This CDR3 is CASSLVTENSPLHF. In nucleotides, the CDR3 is TGCGCCAGCAGCTTGGTCACCGAGAATTCACCCCTCCACTTT.

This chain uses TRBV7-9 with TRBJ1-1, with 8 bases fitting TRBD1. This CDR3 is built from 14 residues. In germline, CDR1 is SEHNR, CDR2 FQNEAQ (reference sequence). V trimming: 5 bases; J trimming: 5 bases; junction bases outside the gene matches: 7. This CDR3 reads CASSTPGQGTEAFF. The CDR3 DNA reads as TGTGCCAGCAGCACACCTGGACAGGGAACTGAAGCTTTCTTT.